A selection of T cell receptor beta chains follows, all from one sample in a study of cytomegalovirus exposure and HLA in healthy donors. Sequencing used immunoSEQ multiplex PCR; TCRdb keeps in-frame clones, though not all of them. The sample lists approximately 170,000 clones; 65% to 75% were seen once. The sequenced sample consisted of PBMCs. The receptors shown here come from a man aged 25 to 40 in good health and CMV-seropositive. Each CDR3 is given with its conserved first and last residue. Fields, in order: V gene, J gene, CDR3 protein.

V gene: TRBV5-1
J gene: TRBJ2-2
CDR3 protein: CASSPRPGRAGELFF

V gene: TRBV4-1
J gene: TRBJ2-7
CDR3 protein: CASSLGNRDSYEQYF

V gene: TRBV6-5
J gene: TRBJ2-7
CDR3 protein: CASSYSIGGDSYEQYF

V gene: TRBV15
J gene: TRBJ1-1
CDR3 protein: CATSGGQGATEAFF

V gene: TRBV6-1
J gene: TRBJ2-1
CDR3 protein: CASSAPSGRAGEQFF

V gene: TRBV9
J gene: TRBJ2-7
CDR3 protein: CASSVIGTSVDEQYF

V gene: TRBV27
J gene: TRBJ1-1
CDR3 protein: CASSFSRVGTEAFF

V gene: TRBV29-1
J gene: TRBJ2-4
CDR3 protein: CSVVGVGAANQNIQYF

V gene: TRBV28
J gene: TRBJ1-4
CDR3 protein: CASSPPGTGGRGEKLFF

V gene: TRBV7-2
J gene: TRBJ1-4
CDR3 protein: CASSYNNRVHGKLFF

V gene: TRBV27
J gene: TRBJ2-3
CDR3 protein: CASSYSGRAADTQYF

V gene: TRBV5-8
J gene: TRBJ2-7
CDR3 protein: CASSPIEAYEQYF

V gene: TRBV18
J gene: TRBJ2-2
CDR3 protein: CASSPPRYYTGELFF

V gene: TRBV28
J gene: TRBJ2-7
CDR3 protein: CASSYTTSYEQYF

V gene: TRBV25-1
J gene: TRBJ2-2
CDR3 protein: CASRTGSNTGELFF

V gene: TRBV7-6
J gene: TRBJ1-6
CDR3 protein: CASSLGTTGNSPLHF

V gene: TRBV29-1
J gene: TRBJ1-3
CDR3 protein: CSVDGEGAGNTIYF

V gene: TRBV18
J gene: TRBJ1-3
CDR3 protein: CASSPFLDSSGNTIYF

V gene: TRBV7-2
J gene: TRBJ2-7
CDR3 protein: CASSLALGRSTYEQYF

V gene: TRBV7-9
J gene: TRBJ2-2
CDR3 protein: CASSLRGTGELFF

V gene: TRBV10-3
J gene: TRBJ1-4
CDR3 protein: CAIGTGGTNEKLFF

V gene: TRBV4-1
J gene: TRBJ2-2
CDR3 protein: CASSRQGDTGELFF

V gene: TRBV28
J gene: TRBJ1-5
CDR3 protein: CASSLSGWEAPASNQPQHF

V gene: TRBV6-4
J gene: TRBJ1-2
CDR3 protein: CASSDSVGGYTF

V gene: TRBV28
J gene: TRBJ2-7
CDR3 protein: CASIHRDTSYEQYF

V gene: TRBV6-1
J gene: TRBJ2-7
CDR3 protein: CASGTGGYGYEQYF

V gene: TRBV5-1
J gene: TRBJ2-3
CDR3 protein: CASSLGPSGGLSTDTQYF

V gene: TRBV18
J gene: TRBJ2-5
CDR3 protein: CASSPPLRTSQETQYF

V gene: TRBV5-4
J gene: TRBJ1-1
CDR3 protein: CASSLTGGDEAFF

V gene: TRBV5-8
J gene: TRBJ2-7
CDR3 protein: CASSLDGASPYEQYF

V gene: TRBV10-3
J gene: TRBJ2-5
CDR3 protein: CAISSLNEETQYF

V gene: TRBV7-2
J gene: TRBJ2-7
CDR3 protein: CASSPRTSFQYF

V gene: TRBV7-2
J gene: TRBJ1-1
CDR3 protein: CASSFWGQGNTEAFF

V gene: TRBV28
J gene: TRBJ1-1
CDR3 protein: CASSLYPGRANTEAFF

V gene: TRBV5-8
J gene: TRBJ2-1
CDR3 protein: CASSGRQILSYNEQFF

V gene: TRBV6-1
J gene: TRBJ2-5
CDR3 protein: CASSERQGNQKTQYF

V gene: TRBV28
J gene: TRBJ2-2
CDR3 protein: CASSLPLGGGELFF

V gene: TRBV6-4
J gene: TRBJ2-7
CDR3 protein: CASSTYEQYF

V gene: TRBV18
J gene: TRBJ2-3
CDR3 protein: CASSPPGLTRSTQYF

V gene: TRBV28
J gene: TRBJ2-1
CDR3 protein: CASSVPGTSLGHEQFF

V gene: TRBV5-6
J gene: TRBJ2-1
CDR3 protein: CASSTLGGTGAIDEQFF

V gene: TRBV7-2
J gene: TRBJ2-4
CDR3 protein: CASSPDRVRNIQYF

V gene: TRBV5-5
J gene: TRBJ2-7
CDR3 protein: CASSFSGQGGYDYEQYF

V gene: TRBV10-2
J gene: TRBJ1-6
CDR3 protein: CASRKGGQGDSPLHF

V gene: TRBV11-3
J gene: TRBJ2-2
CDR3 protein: CASSLDSGWGTGELFF

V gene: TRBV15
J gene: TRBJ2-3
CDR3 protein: CATSRTATDTQYF

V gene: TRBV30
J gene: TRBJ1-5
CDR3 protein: CAWSPGIGQPQHF

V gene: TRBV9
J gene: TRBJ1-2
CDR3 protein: CASSVSGGLNYGYTF

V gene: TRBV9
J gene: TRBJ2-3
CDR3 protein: CASRRGGTDTQYF

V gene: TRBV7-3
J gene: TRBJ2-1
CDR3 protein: CASSLGGPGNEQFF

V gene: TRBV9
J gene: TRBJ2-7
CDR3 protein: CASGPTSGSVEQYF

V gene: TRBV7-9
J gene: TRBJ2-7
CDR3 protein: CSSSPGGRGYEQYF

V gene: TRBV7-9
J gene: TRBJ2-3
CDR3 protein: CSSRKGLGDTQYF

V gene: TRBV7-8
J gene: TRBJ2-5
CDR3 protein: CASSFWEAAETQYF

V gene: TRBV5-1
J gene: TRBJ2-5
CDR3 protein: CASSGASTTEEQYF

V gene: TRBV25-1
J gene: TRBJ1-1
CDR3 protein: CASSGTLRRAFF

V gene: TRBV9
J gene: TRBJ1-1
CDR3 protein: CASSPTYGQASSEAFF

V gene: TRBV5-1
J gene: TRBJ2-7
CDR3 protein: CASSTRQGSEQYF

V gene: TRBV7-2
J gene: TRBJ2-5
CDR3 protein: CASSWTGQGQETQYF

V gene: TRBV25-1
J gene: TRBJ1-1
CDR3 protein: CASSRTGLDTEAFF